A selection of T cell receptor beta chains follows, all from one sample in a study of cytomegalovirus exposure and HLA in healthy donors. Method: immunoSEQ multiplex PCR; TCRdb's copy keeps in-frame clones and lacks some. The sample has about 43,000 clones; about 64% are singletons. Sequencing was carried out using PBMCs. The receptors stem from a man in his sixties in good health and CMV-seropositive. Each CDR3 is given with its conserved first and last residue. Each record gives: clone size, V gene, D gene, CDR3 length, J gene, CDR3 DNA, CDR3 protein. A D gene is named only where the DNA matches it firmly. Size is stated for part of the rows, as once, few or many counts, or as a class when the clone is expanded.

>NA|TRBV5-4|NA|15|TRBJ1-2
TGTGCCAGCAGCAGCCTTCAGGAGGGAAACTATGGCTACACCTTC
CASSSLQEGNYGYTF
>few|TRBV25-1|NA|15|TRBJ2-3
TGTGCCAGCTCCCTGGGAGGATCTAGCACAGATACGCAGTATTTT
CASSLGGSSTDTQYF
>NA|TRBV30|TRBD2|16|TRBJ2-3
TGTGCCTGGAGGGCCCGACTAGCGGGAGAAAGAGATACGCAGTATTTT
CAWRARLAGERDTQYF
>few|TRBV5-1|TRBD1|15|TRBJ1-2
TGCGCCAGCAGCTTGGAAGGCAGGGGGTTGAAGGGCTACACCTTC
CASSLEGRGLKGYTF
>NA|TRBV20-1|NA|11|TRBJ2-7
TGCAGTGCCTCGTCCTTATACGAGCAGTACTTC
CSASSLYEQYF
>NA|TRBV29-1|TRBD2|13|TRBJ2-1
TGCAGCGTCCCCCTAGCGGGAGACAATGAGCAGTTCTTC
CSVPLAGDNEQFF
>NA|TRBV7-9|TRBD2|16|TRBJ2-1
TGTGCCAGCAGCTCGGCGGGCGCGGGAGGTTACAATGAGCAGTTCTTC
CASSSAGAGGYNEQFF
>NA|TRBV7-2|NA|14|TRBJ1-2
TGTGCCAGCAGCTTGCACGACAGTAACTATGGCTACACCTTC
CASSLHDSNYGYTF
>NA|TRBV4-3|TRBD1|15|TRBJ2-7
TGCGCCAGCAGCCAAGAGAGACAGGGGGCATTCGAGCAGTACTTC
CASSQERQGAFEQYF
>NA|TRBV11-2|NA|18|TRBJ1-1
TGTGCCAGCAGCCCCAGAACCCCTAGGAAGGGCCCGGGGGCTGAAGCTTTCTTT
CASSPRTPRKGPGAEAFF
>NA|TRBV11-2|TRBD1|14|TRBJ1-1
TGTGCCAGCAGCTTCACAGGGGGCATAACTGAAGCTTTCTTT
CASSFTGGITEAFF
>once|TRBV4-3|NA|15|TRBJ2-1
TGCGCCAGCAGCCAAGGACGGGGAGACCACAATGAGCAGTTCTTC
CASSQGRGDHNEQFF
>few|TRBV21-1|NA|16|TRBJ1-1
TGTGCCAGCAGCAAACTAGGTCCGACGATGAACACTGAAGCTTTCTTT
CASSKLGPTMNTEAFF
>NA|TRBV19|TRBD1|16|TRBJ2-2
TGTGCCAGTAGTAGGGGACAGGGGGATGGGACCGGGGAGCTGTTTTTT
CASSRGQGDGTGELFF
>NA|TRBV30|NA|13|TRBJ1-5
TGTGCCTGGAGTGGTGGGGGGAATCAGCCCCAGCATTTT
CAWSGGGNQPQHF
>NA|TRBV4-1|NA|16|TRBJ2-4
TGCGCCAGCAGCCAAGCTCGGACAGGAGGGGGGAACATTCAGTACTTC
CASSQARTGGGNIQYF
>NA|TRBV10-3|TRBD1|14|TRBJ2-7
TGTGCCATCAGGACAGGGGGGGGATCCTACGAGCAGTACTTC
CAIRTGGGSYEQYF
>NA|TRBV27|NA|15|TRBJ2-3
TGTGCCAGCAGCCCGGGACTCTCCCCCACAGATACGCAGTATTTT
CASSPGLSPTDTQYF
>few|TRBV5-4|TRBD2|15|TRBJ2-5
TGTGCCAGCAGAGTTAGCGGGAGGTCGAGGGAGACCCAGTACTTC
CASRVSGRSRETQYF
>NA|TRBV7-2|NA|15|TRBJ2-2
TGTGCCAGCAGCTTAGGCGGCGGGGGCCCCGGGGAGCTGTTTTTT
CASSLGGGGPGELFF
>NA|TRBV2|NA|16|TRBJ2-3
TGTGCCAGCAGTTCCGGGACTCCCTCCGGCACAGATACGCAGTATTTT
CASSSGTPSGTDTQYF
>few|TRBV7-8|NA|13|TRBJ2-1
TGTGCCAGCAGCTTCGGGGACTACAATGAGCAGTTCTTC
CASSFGDYNEQFF
>NA|TRBV15|NA|13|TRBJ2-1
TGTGCCACCAGCCAACGACCGAGGGATGAGCAGTTCTTC
CATSQRPRDEQFF
>NA|TRBV7-8|NA|15|TRBJ1-1
TGTGCCAGCAGCTTAGTGACGGTCGGCGGTGGTGAAGCTTTCTTT
CASSLVTVGGGEAFF
>NA|TRBV6-5|NA|16|TRBJ1-1
TGTGCCAGCAGTTATTCAGAGGGAGGGATGAACACTGAAGCTTTCTTT
CASSYSEGGMNTEAFF
>NA|TRBV19|TRBD1|14|TRBJ1-2
TGTGCCAGTAGTACCGGGACAGGGAACTATGGCTACACCTTC
CASSTGTGNYGYTF
>once|TRBV4-2|NA|16|TRBJ2-3
TGTGCCAGCAGCCAAGATAGCGGAGGGGAAGCAGATACGCAGTATTTT
CASSQDSGGEADTQYF